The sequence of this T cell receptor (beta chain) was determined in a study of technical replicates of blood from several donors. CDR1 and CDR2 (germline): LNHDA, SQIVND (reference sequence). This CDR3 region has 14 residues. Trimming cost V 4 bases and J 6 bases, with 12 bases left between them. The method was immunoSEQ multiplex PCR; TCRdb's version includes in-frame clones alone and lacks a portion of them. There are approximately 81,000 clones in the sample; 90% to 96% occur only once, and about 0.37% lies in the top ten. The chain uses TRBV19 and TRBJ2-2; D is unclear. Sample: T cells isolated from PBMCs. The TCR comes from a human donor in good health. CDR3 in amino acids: CASSTPLSSGELFF. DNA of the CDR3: TGTGCCAGTAGTACCCCACTCTCGTCCGGGGAGCTGTTTTTT.